This T cell receptor (beta chain) originates from a study of human T cells and chemical hapten exposure. Regarding the study as a whole: A positive correlation with patch test score was shown by PT1 expanded TCR counts.

About this clonotype itself: What it binds is unknown.

Original processing methods: Samples held a median of approximately 96,000 TCRs, range roughly 20,000–750,000. TCRdb re-called the RACE reads through MiXCR, storing one row per CDR3 protein. These V and J calls originate from TCRdb's pipeline instead of the authors' own analysis. This table has about 360,000 distinct CDR3 sequences, around 7% appearing once. Time point given: patch test 1, 2 weeks after DPC sensitization. Noted treatment: therapeutic diphenylcyclopropenone sensitization with weekly scalp DPC. The clonotype was recovered from a woman between 18 and 29 years old with alopecia areata. Some clones in this sample may be carry-over from other donors' samples. Material: whole blood, obtained in connection with sensitization to the hapten diphenylcyclopropenone (DPC).

Written as DNA, the CDR3 is TGTGCCAGCAGACGCGGGGGGATCGGCACAGATACGCAGTATTTT. Residues: CASRRGGIGTDTQYF. The chain uses TRBV5-4 and TRBJ2-3; TRBD2 aligns across 8 bases. The germline V gene has CDR1 SGHNT and CDR2 YYREEE (reference sequence). CDR3 length: 15 amino acids. Trimming cost V 5 bases and J 1 base; bases outside gene matches: 6.